This TCR beta chain is from a study of cytomegalovirus exposure and HLA in healthy donors. As concerns this clone: Its antigen is unknown.

The CDR3 covers 18 residues. Trimming shortened V by 0 bases and J by 4 bases, and 21 bases separated the two germline ends. CDR1 and CDR2 from the germline V gene are SEHNR and FQNEAQ (reference sequence). General study points: A later analysis showed HLA-associated TCR beta chains outstripping equally common others in clonal expansion.

The PCR contained 60 Vbeta and 13 Jbeta primers. The table came from immunoSEQ multiplex PCR; TCRdb's copy has only in-frame clones and leaves some out. This sample carries approximately 170,000 clones, over 80% of them seen once, and the ten largest clones take approximately 1.2%. The chain employs TRBV7-9 and TRBJ1-2, with D possibly TRBD1 on 5 matching bases. This clonotype was obtained from a boy between 2 and 10 years old in good health and CMV-seronegative. Specimen: PBMCs. The CDR3 bases are TGTGCCAGCAGCTTAGCCGTGACCGACAGTGACAGAGTCTATGGCTACACCTTC. Translated: CASSLAVTDSDRVYGYTF.